A single TCR beta chain is shown here with its context. TCRdb's copy holds only in-frame clones and misses some; the assay was immunoSEQ multiplex PCR. In the table there are roughly 360,000 clones, more than 65% of which are singletons. This entry comes from a study of blood T cell repertoires in COVID-19. This CDR3 spans 12 amino acids. In germline, CDR1 is SQVTM, CDR2 ANQGSEA. V lost 6 bases and J lost 2, with 10 bases in between. The rearrangement joins TRBV29-1 to TRBJ1-2; TRBD1 might be the D (6 bases). Sample: peripheral blood. The source of this sequence is a human donor with acute or convalescent COVID-19. The donor label of this sample is uncertain. The CDR3 DNA is TGCAGCGTCGGGACACCGAACTATGGCTACACCTTC. As protein: CSVGTPNYGYTF.